The 24 T cell receptor beta chains below come from one sample, sequenced in a study of T cells in localized non-small cell lung cancer. The assay was immunoSEQ multiplex PCR, and TCRdb's table has in-frame clones only and misses some. The sample has nearly 25,000 clones; around nine tenths are singletons. The sequenced sample was peripheral blood, obtained before any cancer treatment. The receptors were gathered from a woman aged 35-75 years with stage I lung adenocarcinoma.

The V call is TRBV7-9, the J call TRBJ2-5; 8 positions match TRBD1. In germline, CDR1 is SEHNR, CDR2 FQNEAQ (reference sequence). Trimming took 4 bases from V and 5 from J; bases not matched to a gene: 9. The CDR3 is made up of 15 amino acids. This CDR3 is CASSSPDRGLETQYF. The CDR3, as DNA: TGTGCCAGCAGCTCCCCAGACAGGGGTTTGGAGACCCAGTACTTC. Full variable domain (remainder filled in from reference TRBV7-9 and TRBJ2-5): DTGVSQNPRHKITKRGQNVTFRCDPISEHNRLYWYRQTLGQGPEFLTYFQNEAQLEKSRLLSDRFSAERPKGSFSTLEIQRTEQGDSAMYLCASSSPDRGLETQYFGPGTRLLVL.

The genes are TRBV28 and TRBJ2-5; D is unresolved. The DNA end lines up better with TRBJ2-7; the J call may be wrong. The CDR3 spans 16 residues. Germline V lookup: CDR1 MDHEN, CDR2 SYDVKM. The CDR3 DNA follows: TGTGCCAGCAGTCATCCCACGACCGGGCTCTACTACGAGCAGTACTTC. Translating it yields CASSHPTTGLYYEQYF.

This chain connects TRBV10-3 to TRBJ2-3, with 7 positions matching TRBD2. Trimming at V came to 6 bases and at J to 2 bases, leaving 14 bases not matched to a gene. The germline gives CDR1 ENHRY, CDR2 SYGVKD. The CDR3 has 17 residues. CDR3 coding DNA: TGTGCCATCAGGTCCGGAGCGGGGTTGAGGAACACAGATACGCAGTATTTT. Protein sequence: CAIRSGAGLRNTDTQYF.

The V and J genes are TRBV9 and TRBJ2-1; D not resolved. CDR3 length equals 17 residues. Germline-derived CDR1 and CDR2 are SGDLS and YYNGEE. Trimming removed 0 bases from V and 4 bases from J, with 17 bases in between. CDR3: CASSVAELHRAYNEQFF. The CDR3, as DNA: TGTGCCAGCAGCGTAGCTGAGCTCCACCGGGCTTACAATGAGCAGTTCTTC.

V is TRBV15 and J is TRBJ2-7; D perhaps matches TRBD2 (6 bases). Germline CDR1 reads LNHNV; CDR2 reads YYDKDF (reference sequence). The CDR3 contains 14 residues. V was shortened by 4 bases and J by 9 bases, with 19 bases between the two germline ends. CDR3 sequence reads: CATSTRDLVGGQYF. The DNA for the CDR3 is TGTGCCACCAGCACCCGGGACTTGGTCGGGGGGCAGTACTTC. Full variable domain (outside the CDR3, taken from reference TRBV15 and TRBJ2-7): DAMVIQNPRYQVTQFGKPVTLSCSQTLNHNVMYWYQQKSSQAPKLLFHYYDKDFNNEADTPDNFQSRRPNTSFCFLDIRSPGLGDTAMYLCATSTRDLVGGQYFGPGTRLTVT.

The chain joins TRBV28 to TRBJ2-1; 7 bases fit TRBD1. CDR1 and CDR2 (germline): MDHEN, SYDVKM. The V gene end was trimmed by 3 bases and the J gene end by 6 bases; junction bases not matched to a gene: 11. The CDR3 extends over 16 amino acids. The CDR3 sequence is CASSLPTGRAGNEQFF. The CDR3 DNA sequence: TGTGCCAGCAGTTTGCCGACAGGGCGGGCGGGCAATGAGCAGTTCTTC.

This clone was detected only a few times. The J gene is TRBJ1-1, the V gene TRBV9, with D unclear. The CDR3 is 13 amino acids. V was clipped by 3 bases and J by 4 bases, with 10 bases between them. The germline V gene has CDR1 SGDLS and CDR2 YYNGEE. CDR3 sequence: CASSGGLGTEAFF. CDR3 in DNA: TGTGCCAGCAGCGGAGGGCTGGGCACTGAAGCTTTCTTT.

V and J are TRBV28 and TRBJ2-7; D could derive from TRBD1 or TRBD2 (5 bases each). CDR3 length: 14 residues. Germline lookup yields CDR1 MDHEN and CDR2 SYDVKM. Trimming left V 7 bases short and J 0 bases short, with 13 bases between. CDR3: CASKNGGNSYEQYF. CDR3 DNA sequence: TGTGCCAGCAAAAATGGGGGTAACTCCTACGAGCAGTACTTC.

CDR3 coding DNA: TGTGCCAGTCGGACAGATTTTAGCAATCAGCCCCAGCATTTT. Translation: CASRTDFSNQPQHF. The J gene is TRBJ1-5, the V gene TRBV2, with TRBD1 as a possible D gene (6 bases). Germline V lookup: CDR1 SNHLY, CDR2 FYNNEI. V lost 9 bases, J lost 0 bases, and 12 bases lay in between. This CDR3 contains 14 residues.

This clone was counted between two and nine times. V and J are TRBV4-1 and TRBJ2-3; D possibly matches TRBD1 or TRBD2 (5 bases each). Germline V gene data show CDR1 as MGHRA and CDR2 as YSYEKL. V shed 4 bases and J shed 4 bases, with 21 bases lying between them. This CDR3 comprises 17 residues. CDR3 sequence: CASSPYAGTRGPDTQYF. CDR3 in DNA: TGCGCCAGCAGCCCCTACGCCGGGACCCGGGGCCCAGATACGCAGTATTTT.

The gene calls are TRBV21-1 and TRBJ2-3. TRBV21-1 corresponds to a pseudogene. The CDR3 runs 17 residues. CDR3 sequence (DNA): TGTGCCAGCAGCAAAGTTTTCTGGGACCAAGAGGCAGATACGCAGTATTTT. This codes for CASSKVFWDQEADTQYF.

The chain has TRBV11-2 and TRBJ1-4; possible D gene TRBD1, 5 bases. This CDR3 has 14 amino acids. V was pared by 1 base and J by 13 bases, with 16 bases between. The germline V gene has CDR1 SGHAT and CDR2 FQNNGV. Here the CDR3 reads CASSLGISSGRLFF. CDR3 DNA sequence: TGTGCCAGCAGCTTAGGGATTTCGTCGGGGCGACTGTTTTTT.

J is TRBJ1-1 and V is TRBV28; 9 bases align to TRBD1. Per the germline V gene, CDR1 is MDHEN and CDR2 is SYDVKM. Trimming at V came to 5 bases and at J to 5 bases, leaving 12 bases not matched to a gene. The CDR3 is 16 amino acids. The CDR3 sequence is CASSLGTGRARTEAFF. The CDR3 nucleotides are TGTGCCAGCAGTCTAGGGACAGGGCGCGCGAGAACTGAAGCTTTCTTT.

The chain combines TRBV6-5 with TRBJ1-5; D might be TRBD1 (5 bases). Trimming removed 5 bases from V and 3 bases from J, with 11 bases in between. Germline values: CDR1 MNHEY, CDR2 SVGAGI. This CDR3 spans 14 amino acids. CDR3 nucleotide sequence: TGTGCCAGCAGTCTTCGGGGGTACAATCAGCCCCAGCATTTT. It codes for CASSLRGYNQPQHF.

This sequence joins TRBV18 and TRBJ2-3, with D possibly being TRBD1 (6 bases). V was pared by 6 bases and J by 4 bases, with 14 bases between. Germline V lookup: CDR1 KGHSH, CDR2 LQKENI. The CDR3 length is 14 residues. CDR3 in amino acids: CASSSGKGADTQYF. The CDR3 nucleotides read TGTGCCAGCTCTTCGGGGAAGGGGGCAGATACGCAGTATTTT.

The chain has TRBV6-1 and TRBJ1-2; a possible D gene is TRBD1 (6 bases). The CDR3 runs 14 residues. The V gene lost 4 bases and the J gene lost 4 bases, with 13 bases spanning the gap. Germline CDR1 is MNHNS and CDR2 is SASEGT. CDR3 residues: CASSARTARYGYTF. The CDR3 nucleotides are TGTGCCAGCAGTGCCCGGACAGCCCGCTATGGCTACACCTTC.

The CDR3 loop is CASSSRTGAGELFF. CDR3 in DNA: TGCGCCAGCAGCTCTCGGACAGGCGCCGGGGAGCTGTTTTTT. The chain carries TRBV5-1 and TRBJ2-2; TRBD1 aligns across 7 bases. This CDR3 has 14 amino acids. V trimming: 3 bases; J trimming: 6 bases; junction bases outside the gene matches: 5. The V gene's germline CDR1 is SGHRS and CDR2 YFSETQ. The full variable domain, in which reference TRBV5-1 and TRBJ2-2 provide the parts outside the CDR3, is KAGVTQTPRYLIKTRGQQVTLSCSPISGHRSVSWYQQTPGQGLQFLFEYFSETQRNKGNFPGRFSGRQFSNSRSEMNVSTLELGDSALYLCASSSRTGAGELFFGEGSRLTVL.

This clone was counted between two and nine times. The V gene is TRBV6-5, the J gene TRBJ1-1, with D possibly matching TRBD1 (5 bases). Germline V gives CDR1 MNHEY, CDR2 SVGAGI. This CDR3 region has 12 residues. Trimming shortened V by 0 bases and J by 6 bases, and 5 bases separated the two germline ends. The DNA for the CDR3 is TGTGCCAGCAGTTACTCAGGGGCTGAAGCTTTCTTT. Translating it yields CASSYSGAEAFF.

The chain links TRBV28 to TRBJ1-5; 7 bases align to TRBD1. V lost 5 bases to trimming and J lost 0 bases; unmatched junction nucleotides: 16. There are 19 residues in the CDR3. Per the germline V gene, CDR1 is MDHEN and CDR2 is SYDVKM. CDR3 nucleotide sequence: TGTGCCAGCAGTACTGAGGGACAGCACACCGTTTATAGCAATCAGCCCCAGCATTTT. Amino acid sequence: CASSTEGQHTVYSNQPQHF. Looking up the rest from reference TRBV28 and TRBJ1-5 gives the full variable domain: DVKVTQSSRYLVKRTGEKVFLECVQDMDHENMFWYRQDPGLGLRLIYFSYDVKMKEKGDIPEGYSVSREKKERFSLILESASTNQTSMYLCASSTEGQHTVYSNQPQHFGDGTRLSIL.

This chain links TRBV28 with TRBJ2-7; the D gene is possibly TRBD1 (6 bases). V was shortened by 8 bases and J by 8 bases, with 16 bases between the two germline ends. This CDR3 is built from 12 residues. Germline V gene sequence: CDR1 MDHEN, CDR2 SYDVKM. The CDR3 region is CASHEQGIKQYF. The CDR3 DNA follows: TGTGCCAGCCATGAGCAGGGGATTAAGCAGTACTTC.

This chain joins TRBV5-1 and TRBJ2-3, with 8 positions matching TRBD2. This CDR3 contains 15 residues. The germline gives CDR1 SGHRS, CDR2 YFSETQ. The junction had 2 bases not matched to a gene; V was cut back by 2 bases and J by 0 bases. As DNA, the CDR3 is TGCGCCAGCAGCTTTAGCGGGACCAGCACAGATACGCAGTATTTT. It encodes CASSFSGTSTDTQYF.

This clone was detected once. The CDR3 spells CASSTINGYTF. The CDR3 coding sequence is TGTGCCAGTTCGACTATCAATGGCTACACCTTC. The genes are TRBV19 and TRBJ1-2; D gene ambiguous. V was clipped by 8 bases and J by 6 bases, with 10 bases between them. Per germline, CDR1 LNHDA and CDR2 SQIVND (reference sequence). The CDR3 consists of 11 residues.

The chain employs TRBV5-1 and TRBJ1-4; 10 bases map to TRBD1. CDR3 length equals 19 residues. Germline V lookup: CDR1 SGHRS, CDR2 YFSETQ. Unmatched junction bases numbered 8, after V lost 0 bases and J lost 0 bases. The CDR3 is CASSLVDRGGQATNEKLFF. CDR3 coding DNA: TGCGCCAGCAGCTTGGTGGACAGGGGGGGACAAGCAACTAATGAAAAACTGTTTTTT.

The CDR3: CASSQTRSGTQYF. The CDR3 nucleotides read TGTGCCAGCAGTCAAACTAGGTCGGGGACCCAGTACTTC. The chain employs TRBV6-6 and TRBJ2-5; TRBD2 is a possible D gene (5 bases). Trimming stripped 5 bases from V and 7 bases from J, with 14 bases between. This CDR3 comprises 13 residues. Per the germline V gene, CDR1 is MNHNY and CDR2 is SVGAGI (reference sequence).